Described below is a single T cell receptor beta chain sequence and its context. The sample comes from a study of control samples from healthy donors and cancer patients. Germline values: CDR1 SGHNT, CDR2 YENEEA. V lost 4 bases, J lost 0 bases, and 9 bases lay in between. The CDR3 covers 15 residues. Here immunoSEQ multiplex PCR was the method, and the copy in TCRdb shows in-frame clones only, minus some. The sample includes 25,000 to 30,000 clones, just under 90% of them seen just once. The specimen was PBMCs. The J gene is TRBJ2-2, the V gene TRBV11-3; no clear D. This TCR came from a woman aged 40-49 years with lung cancer. For the CDR3, the DNA is TGTGCCAGCAGCTCGTCGACCGCGAACACCGGGGAGCTGTTTTTT. This codes for CASSSSTANTGELFF.